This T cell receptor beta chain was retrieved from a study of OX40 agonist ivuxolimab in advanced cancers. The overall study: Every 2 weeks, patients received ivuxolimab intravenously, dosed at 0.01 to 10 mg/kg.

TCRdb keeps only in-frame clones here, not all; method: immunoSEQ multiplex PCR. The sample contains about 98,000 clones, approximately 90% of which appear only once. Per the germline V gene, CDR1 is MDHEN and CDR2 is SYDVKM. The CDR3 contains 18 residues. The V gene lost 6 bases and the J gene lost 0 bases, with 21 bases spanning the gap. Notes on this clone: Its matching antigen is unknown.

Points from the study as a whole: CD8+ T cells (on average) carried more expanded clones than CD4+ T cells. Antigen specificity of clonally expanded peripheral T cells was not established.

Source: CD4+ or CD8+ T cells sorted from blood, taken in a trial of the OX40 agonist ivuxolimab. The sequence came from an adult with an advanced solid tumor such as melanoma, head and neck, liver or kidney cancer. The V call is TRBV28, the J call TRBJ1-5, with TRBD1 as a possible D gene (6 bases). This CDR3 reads CASRIPPDSSHSNQPQHF. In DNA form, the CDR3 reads TGTGCCAGCAGAATCCCCCCGGACAGTTCACATAGCAATCAGCCCCAGCATTTT.